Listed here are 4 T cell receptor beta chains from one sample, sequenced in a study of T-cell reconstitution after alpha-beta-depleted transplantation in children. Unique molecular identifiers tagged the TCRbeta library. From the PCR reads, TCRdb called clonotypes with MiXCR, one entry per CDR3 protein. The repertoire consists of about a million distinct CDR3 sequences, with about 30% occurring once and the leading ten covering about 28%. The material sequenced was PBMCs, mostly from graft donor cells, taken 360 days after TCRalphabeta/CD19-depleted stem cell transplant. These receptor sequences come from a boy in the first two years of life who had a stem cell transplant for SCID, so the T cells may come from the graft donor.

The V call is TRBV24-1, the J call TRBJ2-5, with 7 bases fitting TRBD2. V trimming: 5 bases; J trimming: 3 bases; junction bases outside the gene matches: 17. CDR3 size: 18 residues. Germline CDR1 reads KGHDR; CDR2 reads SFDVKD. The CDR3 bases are TGTGCCACCAGTGGGAAGTTCTCTGAGGGCGGGGGAGAAGAGACCCAGTACTTC. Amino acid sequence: CATSGKFSEGGGEETQYF.

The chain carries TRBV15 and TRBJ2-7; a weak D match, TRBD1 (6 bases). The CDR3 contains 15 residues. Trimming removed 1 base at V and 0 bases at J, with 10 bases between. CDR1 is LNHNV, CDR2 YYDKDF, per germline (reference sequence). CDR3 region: CATSRGGGSSYEQYF. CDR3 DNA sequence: TGTGCCACCAGCAGAGGTGGGGGCAGCTCCTACGAGCAGTACTTC.

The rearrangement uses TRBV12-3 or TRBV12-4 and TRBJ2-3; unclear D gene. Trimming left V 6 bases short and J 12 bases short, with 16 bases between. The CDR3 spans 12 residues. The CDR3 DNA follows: TGTGCCAGCAGCCAAATCACAGATTTTCAGTATTTT. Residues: CASSQITDFQYF.

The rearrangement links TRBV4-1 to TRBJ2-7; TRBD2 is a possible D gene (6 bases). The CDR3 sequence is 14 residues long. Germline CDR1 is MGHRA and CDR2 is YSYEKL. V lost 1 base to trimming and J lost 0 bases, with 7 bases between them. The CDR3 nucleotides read TGCGCCAGCAGCCAAGTGACTAGCTCCTACGAGCAGTACTTC. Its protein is CASSQVTSSYEQYF.